This is a list of T cell receptor beta chains from one sample in a study of cytomegalovirus exposure and HLA in healthy donors. Here immunoSEQ multiplex PCR was the method, and the copy in TCRdb shows in-frame clones only, minus some. The sample consists of about 130,000 clones, 77% of them appearing once. Sequences were obtained from PBMCs. These receptors were taken from a man aged 25-40 years in good health and CMV-seronegative. Both conserved end residues are part of each CDR3. Each record gives: J gene, V gene, clone size, D gene, CDR3 protein, CDR3 DNA. A D gene is named only where the DNA matches it firmly. Some rows mark clone size as missing; the rest say once, few, many or name a class of expanded clone.

TRBJ2-1,TRBV28,-,TRBD2,CASSPLAETPGDNEQFF,TGTGCCAGCAGCCCTCTAGCGGAGACGCCGGGGGACAATGAGCAGTTCTTC
TRBJ2-6,TRBV10-2,-,TRBD1,CASSTGTGVSGANVLTF,TGCGCCAGCAGTACCGGGACAGGGGTCTCCGGGGCCAACGTCCTGACTTTC
TRBJ1-2,TRBV6-6,few,-,CASTHGMGYGYTF,TGTGCCAGCACCCACGGGATGGGCTATGGCTACACCTTC
TRBJ2-1,TRBV9,-,TRBD1,CASSVEGQGGYNEQFF,TGTGCCAGCAGCGTAGAAGGACAGGGGGGATACAATGAGCAGTTCTTC
TRBJ2-7,TRBV7-8,-,-,CASSLDAGIYEQYF,TGTGCCAGCAGCTTAGATGCAGGGATCTACGAGCAGTACTTC
TRBJ2-1,TRBV5-4,-,-,CASSLVANNEQFF,TGTGCCAGCAGCTTGGTAGCGAACAATGAGCAGTTCTTC
TRBJ2-1,TRBV6-1,few,-,CASTLTDFDNEQFF,TGTGCCAGCACCCTAACGGACTTCGACAATGAGCAGTTCTTC
TRBJ1-5,TRBV28,-,TRBD1,CASSSPRQGADQPQHF,TGTGCCAGCAGTTCGCCGCGGCAGGGGGCGGATCAGCCCCAGCATTTT
TRBJ2-1,TRBV9,few,TRBD2,CASSGTSGSYEQFF,TGTGCCAGCAGCGGGACTAGCGGGAGTTATGAGCAGTTCTTC
TRBJ2-1,TRBV9,-,TRBD2,CASSPSGRADNEQFF,TGTGCCAGCAGCCCGAGCGGGAGAGCCGACAATGAGCAGTTCTTC
TRBJ2-7,TRBV2,once,TRBD2,CASMGLAGVYEQYF,TGTGCCAGCATGGGGCTAGCGGGAGTCTACGAGCAGTACTTC
TRBJ2-3,TRBV10-3,-,-,CAISSSDGTDTQYF,TGTGCCATCAGTTCGAGTGATGGCACAGATACGCAGTATTTT
TRBJ2-7,TRBV4-2,-,TRBD2,CASSQVVLGLAGPSYEQYF,TGTGCCAGCAGCCAAGTAGTTCTGGGACTAGCGGGGCCCTCCTACGAGCAGTACTTC
TRBJ2-1,TRBV5-1,-,TRBD2,CASSLLETSGGGEQFF,TGCGCCAGCAGCCTGCTAGAGACTAGCGGAGGGGGTGAGCAGTTCTTC
TRBJ2-7,TRBV7-8,-,-,CASSLGPARGYEQYF,TGTGCCAGCAGCTTAGGTCCAGCTAGGGGCTACGAGCAGTACTTC
TRBJ2-1,TRBV9,-,-,CASTPRERSNNEQFF,TGTGCCAGCACCCCCCGGGAGAGGAGCAACAATGAGCAGTTCTTC
TRBJ2-7,TRBV28,-,TRBD2,CASSLWRGTSGPYEQYF,TGTGCCAGCAGTTTATGGCGTGGGACTAGCGGCCCCTACGAGCAGTACTTC
TRBJ2-1,TRBV5-1,few,-,CASSRRGYNEQFF,TGCGCCAGCAGCCGTCGGGGGTACAATGAGCAGTTCTTC
TRBJ1-5,TRBV12-5,-,TRBD1,CASGTGEPNQPQHF,TGTGCTAGTGGTACAGGGGAACCCAATCAGCCCCAGCATTTT
TRBJ2-7,TRBV4-2,-,-,CASSQAPGYEQYF,TGTGCCAGCAGCCAAGCTCCCGGTTATGAGCAGTACTTC
TRBJ1-2,TRBV6-6,-,TRBD1,CASSPLGQGGYGYTF,TGTGCCAGCAGTCCCCTGGGACAGGGGGGATATGGCTACACCTTC
TRBJ1-5,TRBV5-1,-,-,CASSGGGNQPQHF,TGCGCCAGCAGCGGCGGCGGCAATCAGCCCCAGCATTTT
TRBJ2-5,TRBV5-6,few,-,CASSPTWGRQETQYF,TGTGCCAGCAGCCCAACCTGGGGGAGGCAAGAGACCCAGTACTTC
TRBJ2-5,TRBV5-1,once,TRBD2,CASSSGGRGETQYF,TGCGCCAGCAGCTCCGGGGGGAGAGGGGAGACCCAGTACTTC
TRBJ1-3,TRBV7-2,-,-,CASSPDLLSGNTIYF,TGTGCCAGCAGCCCGGACTTGCTCTCTGGAAACACCATATATTTT
TRBJ2-5,TRBV15,-,-,CATSRDRGEGKTQYF,TGTGCCACCAGCAGAGATAGGGGGGAGGGAAAGACCCAGTACTTC
TRBJ1-2,TRBV7-9,few,-,CASSPGFSNYGYTF,TGTGCCAGCAGCCCCGGGTTTAGCAACTATGGCTACACCTTC
TRBJ2-3,TRBV6-1,-,-,CASRFDTYPTDTQYF,TGTGCCAGTCGGTTTGACACCTACCCTACAGATACGCAGTATTTT
TRBJ2-1,TRBV5-1,-,-,CASSLGAQYNEQFF,TGCGCCAGCAGCTTGGGGGCACAGTACAATGAGCAGTTCTTC
TRBJ2-2,TRBV15,-,-,CATSGQRSGTGELFF,TGTGCCACCAGCGGCCAGAGGTCGGGCACCGGGGAGCTGTTTTTT
TRBJ2-3,TRBV5-4,-,-,CASRLGSLADTQYF,TGTGCCAGCCGACTCGGGAGTTTAGCAGATACGCAGTATTTT
TRBJ2-2,TRBV5-4,-,TRBD2,CASRQGLANTGELFF,TGTGCCAGCAGGCAGGGACTAGCGAACACCGGGGAGCTGTTTTTT
TRBJ2-1,TRBV9,-,-,CASSVGQKSYNEQFF,TGTGCCAGCAGCGTAGGGCAGAAATCCTACAATGAGCAGTTCTTC
TRBJ2-1,TRBV5-1,-,TRBD2,CASSPTSGASNNEQFF,TGCGCCAGCAGCCCTACTAGCGGTGCTTCCAACAATGAGCAGTTCTTC
TRBJ2-2,TRBV10-2,-,-,CASRRVRNTGELFF,TGCGCCAGCCGGAGGGTTAGGAACACCGGGGAGCTGTTTTTT
TRBJ2-7,TRBV27,-,TRBD1,CASSHGTGHPYEQYF,TGTGCCAGCAGTCACGGGACAGGCCACCCCTACGAGCAGTACTTC
TRBJ1-1,TRBV5-1,-,-,CASSLGTGFTEAFF,TGCGCCAGCAGCTTGGGAACAGGGTTCACTGAAGCTTTCTTT
TRBJ2-7,TRBV9,-,TRBD2,CASSVGGLAASYEQYF,TGTGCCAGCAGCGTAGGTGGACTAGCGGCTTCCTACGAGCAGTACTTC
TRBJ1-2,TRBV2,-,TRBD1,CASLLSRGLDGYTF,TGTGCCAGCCTGCTGAGCAGGGGGCTGGATGGCTACACCTTC
TRBJ2-2,TRBV6-6,-,-,CASSYSAGDTGELFF,TGTGCCAGCAGTTACTCGGCTGGAGACACCGGGGAGCTGTTTTTT
TRBJ1-3,TRBV7-6,-,-,CASSSVPAGNTIYF,TGTGCCAGCAGTTCAGTCCCTGCTGGAAACACCATATATTTT
TRBJ2-7,TRBV6-5,-,TRBD2,CASRSGTSQAYEQYF,TGTGCCAGCAGGTCCGGGACTAGCCAGGCCTACGAGCAGTACTTC
TRBJ2-7,TRBV28,once,-,CASSFLGRSYEQYF,TGTGCCAGCAGTTTTTTGGGTAGGAGCTACGAGCAGTACTTC
TRBJ2-3,TRBV10-3,-,TRBD2,CAISVSSGRADTQYF,TGTGCCATCAGTGTATCCAGCGGGAGGGCAGATACGCAGTATTTT
TRBJ2-7,TRBV19,once,TRBD2,CASSIVLAGGHHEQYF,TGTGCCAGTAGTATAGTTCTAGCGGGAGGTCACCACGAGCAGTACTTC
TRBJ1-2,TRBV2,once,-,CASSGGAAYGYTF,TGTGCCAGCAGTGGCGGAGCGGCTTATGGCTACACCTTC
TRBJ1-4,TRBV6-5,-,TRBD1,CASSTQGALDEKLFF,TGTGCCAGCAGTACACAGGGGGCCCTAGATGAAAAACTGTTTTTT
TRBJ1-1,TRBV7-9,once,-,CASSLVGAGTEAFF,TGTGCCAGCAGCTTAGTGGGGGCCGGCACTGAAGCTTTCTTT
TRBJ1-1,TRBV7-8,-,TRBD1,CASSLAGGQGAFFEAFF,TGTGCCAGCAGCTTAGCGGGCGGACAGGGGGCGTTTTTTGAAGCTTTCTTT
TRBJ2-1,TRBV5-1,-,TRBD2,CASSFWAGGPGGNEQFF,TGCGCCAGCAGCTTTTGGGCGGGAGGGCCGGGGGGGAATGAGCAGTTCTTC
TRBJ2-7,TRBV5-1,-,-,CASSFVGRGEQYF,TGCGCCAGCAGCTTTGTTGGACGGGGCGAGCAGTACTTC
TRBJ1-1,TRBV13,few,-,CASSLTWLQGEAFF,TGTGCCAGCAGCTTAACTTGGTTGCAGGGTGAAGCTTTCTTT
TRBJ2-7,TRBV2,once,-,CASSEAADTYEQYF,TGTGCCAGCAGTGAAGCGGCGGACACCTACGAGCAGTACTTC